The 20 T cell receptor beta chains below all came from one sample that was sequenced in a study of T cell responses to AZD1222 COVID-19 vaccine. Assay: immunoSEQ multiplex PCR; the TCRdb copy retains only in-frame clones and omits some. The sample records fewer than 150,000 clones, about four fifths being singletons. The material sequenced was peripheral blood, taken on day 0 of AZD1222 vaccination. The source of these receptors is an adult in good health.

J is TRBJ2-7 and V is TRBV2; no firm D call. This CDR3 region has 11 residues. V was pared by 4 bases and J by 2 bases, with 3 bases between. The V gene's germline CDR1 is SNHLY and CDR2 FYNNEI. The CDR3 coding sequence is TGTGCCAGCAGTGGGGCCTACGAGCAGTACTTC. It encodes CASSGAYEQYF.

The chain is built from TRBV19 and TRBJ2-3, with D tentatively TRBD1 (6 bases). From germline, CDR1 is LNHDA and CDR2 SQIVND (reference sequence). The CDR3 runs 15 residues. V was pared by 3 bases and J by 8 bases, with 18 bases between. The CDR3 DNA sequence: TGTGCCAGTAGTATTAGGGAACTAGGCAGGGGTACGCAGTATTTT. Translation gives CASSIRELGRGTQYF.

The V gene is TRBV15, the J gene TRBJ1-2, with 11 bases identical to TRBD1. From germline, CDR1 is LNHNV and CDR2 YYDKDF (reference sequence). The CDR3 is 14 residues long. V gave up 4 bases and J gave up 6 bases; unmatched junction bases: 4. Here the CDR3 reads CATSKDRGRNGYTF. The CDR3 nucleotides are TGTGCCACCAGCAAGGACAGGGGGCGCAATGGCTACACCTTC.

The chain has TRBV6-4 and TRBJ2-2, with unresolved D. The CDR3 has 12 amino acids. Trimming cost V 6 bases and J 3 bases, with 5 bases left between them. Per the germline V gene, CDR1 is MRHNA and CDR2 is SNTAGT. This CDR3 reads CASSRDTGELFF. DNA for the CDR3: TGTGCCAGCAGCCGAGACACCGGGGAGCTGTTTTTT.

The table lists this clone with a few counts. This chain uses TRBV7-9 with TRBJ1-3; TRBD1 might be the D (5 bases). The V gene's germline CDR1 is SEHNR and CDR2 FQNEAQ (reference sequence). V lost 5 bases to trimming and J lost 0 bases, with 8 bases between them. The CDR3 runs 14 residues. This CDR3 is CASSPDISGNTIYF. The CDR3 DNA sequence: TGTGCCAGCAGCCCGGACATCTCTGGAAACACCATATATTTT. Based on the CDR3 plus reference TRBV7-9 and TRBJ1-3, the full variable domain is DTGVSQNPRHKITKRGQNVTFRCDPISEHNRLYWYRQTLGQGPEFLTYFQNEAQLEKSRLLSDRFSAERPKGSFSTLEIQRTEQGDSAMYLCASSPDISGNTIYFGEGSWLTVV.

This chain connects TRBV18 to TRBJ1-2, with no clear D. The V end was cut by 0 bases, the J end by 2 bases, with 10 bases between. The CDR3 totals 15 residues. The germline V gene encodes CDR1 KGHSH and CDR2 LQKENI. The CDR3, as DNA: TGTGCCAGCTCACCACCGACCTCGAGCAACTATGGCTACACCTTC. Its translation is CASSPPTSSNYGYTF.

This chain links TRBV27 with TRBJ1-2; TRBD1 matches 8 bases. V lost 2 bases, J lost 7 bases, and 3 bases stayed unmatched. CDR1 and CDR2 from the germline V gene are MNHEY and SMNVEV (reference sequence). The CDR3 runs to 13 residues. The chain's CDR3 is CASSLDRGLGYTF. The CDR3 nucleotides are TGTGCCAGCAGTTTAGACAGGGGACTTGGCTACACCTTC.

The chain recombines TRBV5-1 with TRBJ1-4; perhaps TRBD1 as D (5 bases). Between the trimmed V and J ends, which lost 2 bases and 8 bases, there was a span of 13 bases. The CDR3 runs to 14 residues. Germline CDR1 SGHRS, CDR2 YFSETQ. The CDR3 DNA reads TGCGCCAGCAGCTTCAATGGGGGGGACGAAAAACTGTTTTTT. This codes for CASSFNGGDEKLFF.

The chain joins TRBV7-9 to TRBJ1-1, with 11 nucleotides matching TRBD1. The CDR3 length is 16 residues. Germline V gene lookup returns CDR1 SEHNR and CDR2 FQNEAQ (reference sequence). With V trimmed by 5 bases and J by 4 bases, 9 bases remained unmatched. CDR3 residues: CASSPAAGTGGTEAFF. The CDR3 DNA is TGTGCCAGCAGCCCTGCGGCAGGGACAGGGGGCACTGAAGCTTTCTTT.

The chain employs TRBV4-1 and TRBJ2-3; possible D gene TRBD2, 5 bases. CDR3 length: 13 amino acids. Trimming removed 0 bases at V and 6 bases at J, with 7 bases between. Germline V lookup: CDR1 MGHRA, CDR2 YSYEKL. The DNA of the CDR3 is TGCGCCAGCAGCCAAGATAGGAGGGATACGCAGTATTTT. Translation gives CASSQDRRDTQYF.

The CDR3 protein is CASTRGWQPQHF. CDR3 DNA sequence: TGTGCCAGCACTCGGGGGTGGCAGCCCCAGCATTTT. The V gene is TRBV28, the J gene TRBJ1-5, with D perhaps TRBD1 (5 bases). The germline V gene has CDR1 MDHEN and CDR2 SYDVKM. V dropped 7 bases and J dropped 7 bases, with 11 bases sitting between them. This CDR3 is 12 amino acids long.

The V call is TRBV3-1 (or the pseudogene TRBV3-2), the J call TRBJ1-2, with 7 bases fitting TRBD1. Germline V gene lookup returns CDR1 LGHDT and CDR2 YNNKEL (reference sequence). The CDR3 totals 15 residues. Trimming at V came to 4 bases and at J to 5 bases, leaving 10 bases not matched to a gene. The CDR3 sequence: CASSRASTGAYGYTF. The CDR3 DNA follows: TGTGCCAGCAGCCGAGCAAGTACAGGGGCATATGGCTACACCTTC.

The CDR3 DNA follows: TGTGCCACCAGCGGATACGGGACAGCTAACTATGGCTACACCTTC. Amino acids: CATSGYGTANYGYTF. V is TRBV15 and J is TRBJ1-2; 7 positions match TRBD1. The CDR3 has 15 residues. Germline V lookup: CDR1 LNHNV, CDR2 YYDKDF (reference sequence). Trimming cost V 5 bases and J 0 bases; bases outside gene matches: 6.

V usage is TRBV5-1 and J usage is TRBJ2-3; 7 bases match TRBD2. The J segment lost 2 bases and the V segment lost 4 bases, leaving 7 bases of the junction unmatched. The length of the CDR3 is 15 residues. CDR1 SGHRS and CDR2 YFSETQ come from the germline V gene. The CDR3 nucleotides read TGCGCCAGCAGCAGCGGGACGGCAGACACAGATACGCAGTATTTT. Amino acid sequence: CASSSGTADTDTQYF.

The V call is TRBV5-1, the J call TRBJ2-2, with 7 nucleotides matching TRBD2. CDR1 and CDR2 from the germline V gene are SGHRS and YFSETQ. The CDR3 has 14 residues. V trimming: 7 bases; J trimming: 2 bases; junction bases outside the gene matches: 5. CDR3 in amino acids: CASAPTSNTGELFF. In nucleotides, the CDR3 is TGCGCCAGCGCGCCGACTAGCAACACCGGGGAGCTGTTTTTT.

The rearrangement joins TRBV7-6 to TRBJ1-3; D not resolved. The CDR3 consists of 15 residues. Germline assignment: CDR1 SGHVS and CDR2 FNYEAQ. Trimming removed 5 bases from V and 0 bases from J, with 11 bases in between. For the CDR3, the DNA is TGTGCCAGCAGCGTCAGTGTGAGCTCTGGAAACACCATATATTTT. This encodes CASSVSVSSGNTIYF.

The chain employs TRBV6-5 and TRBJ1-4; D perhaps matches TRBD1 (5 bases). With 4 bases removed from V and 4 bases from J, the gap between germline ends came to 16 bases. The germline V gene has CDR1 MNHEY and CDR2 SVGAGI. The CDR3 spans 16 residues. CDR3 in DNA: TGTGCCAGCAGTTCGGTTCATGGGACCGGTAATGAAAAACTGTTTTTT. It specifies CASSSVHGTGNEKLFF.

In DNA form, the CDR3 reads TGTGCCACCAGCAGACGATCCGGGACAGGGAACACTGAAGCTTTCTTT. Translating it yields CATSRRSGTGNTEAFF. V usage is TRBV15 and J usage is TRBJ1-1; 8 bases agree with TRBD1. The ends lost 2 bases at V and 1 base at J; junction bases unmatched: 6. Germline V gene sequence: CDR1 LNHNV, CDR2 YYDKDF (reference sequence). This CDR3 spans 16 amino acids.

This rearrangement joins TRBV7-9 to TRBJ1-5; D gene ambiguous. V was shortened by 7 bases and J by 1 base, with 8 bases between the two germline ends. CDR1 is SEHNR, CDR2 FQNEAQ, per germline (reference sequence). CDR3 size: 13 residues. CDR3 in DNA: TGTGCCAGCACCGACCTCAGCAATCAGCCCCAGCATTTT. It encodes CASTDLSNQPQHF.

The gene calls are TRBV18 and TRBJ2-5, with D hard to call. V was clipped by 1 base and J by 1 base, with 1 base between them. Looked up from germline, CDR1 is KGHSH and CDR2 is LQKENI. This CDR3 contains 12 residues. CDR3 sequence reads: CASSPLQETQYF. The CDR3 nucleotides are TGTGCCAGCTCACCACTCCAAGAGACCCAGTACTTC.